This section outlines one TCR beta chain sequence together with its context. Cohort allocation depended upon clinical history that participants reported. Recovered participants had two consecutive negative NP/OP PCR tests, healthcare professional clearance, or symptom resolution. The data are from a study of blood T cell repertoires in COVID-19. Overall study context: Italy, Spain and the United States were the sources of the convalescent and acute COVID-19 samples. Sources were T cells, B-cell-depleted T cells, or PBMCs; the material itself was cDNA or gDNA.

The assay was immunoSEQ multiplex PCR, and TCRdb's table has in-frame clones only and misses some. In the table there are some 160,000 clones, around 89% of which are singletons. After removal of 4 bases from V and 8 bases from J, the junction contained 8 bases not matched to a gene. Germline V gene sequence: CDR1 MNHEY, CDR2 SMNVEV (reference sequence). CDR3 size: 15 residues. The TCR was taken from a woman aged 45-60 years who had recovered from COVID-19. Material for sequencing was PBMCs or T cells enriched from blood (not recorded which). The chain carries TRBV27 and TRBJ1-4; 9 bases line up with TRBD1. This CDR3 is CASSSPGQGKEKLFF. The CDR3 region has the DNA TGTGCCAGCAGTTCCCCCGGACAGGGGAAGGAAAAACTGTTTTTT.